Presented here are 14 T cell receptor beta chains from one specimen sequenced in a study of T cell responses to AZD1222 COVID-19 vaccine. Clones were sequenced by immunoSEQ multiplex PCR, and TCRdb holds only the in-frame ones, with some missing. This sample has some 100,000 clones, with about 83% found just once. The material sequenced was peripheral blood, taken on day 0 of AZD1222 vaccination. These receptors were collected from an adult in good health.

J is TRBJ1-1 and V is TRBV5-1; unclear D gene. CDR3 size: 12 residues. Deletions cut 4 bases from V and 7 bases from J, with 11 bases between. Germline CDR1 reads SGHRS; CDR2 reads YFSETQ. The CDR3 DNA is TGCGCCAGCAGCCTTGGGTCATTTGAAGCTTTCTTT. It translates to CASSLGSFEAFF.

The rearrangement uses TRBV5-1 and TRBJ2-5; TRBD1 is a possible D gene (5 bases). Germline V gene lookup returns CDR1 SGHRS and CDR2 YFSETQ. The V end lost 3 bases, the J end lost 2 bases, and 11 bases lay between the germline ends. This CDR3 comprises 14 residues. CDR3 in amino acids: CASSSLPGQETQYF. CDR3 bases: TGCGCCAGCAGCTCCTTGCCAGGGCAAGAGACCCAGTACTTC.

The chain uses TRBV25-1 and TRBJ1-5; unclear D gene. V was cut by 3 bases and J by 5 bases, with 8 bases left in between. CDR1 and CDR2 from the germline V gene are MGHDK and SYGVNS. This CDR3 comprises 13 residues. The chain's CDR3 is CASSDKDDQPQHF. The CDR3 bases are TGTGCCAGCAGTGACAAGGATGATCAGCCCCAGCATTTT.

J is TRBJ1-2 and V is TRBV6-2 or TRBV6-3; D not resolved. Per the germline V gene, CDR1 is MNHEY and CDR2 is SVGEGT. Trimming took 0 bases from V and 9 from J, leaving 17 bases between them. CDR3 length: 15 amino acids. The CDR3 nucleotides read TGTGCCAGCAGTTACTCTTGGACTGAGGCCGGGAGCTACACCTTC. The encoded protein is CASSYSWTEAGSYTF.

V usage is TRBV11-2 and J usage is TRBJ2-1; 7 positions match TRBD2. The V gene's germline CDR1 is SGHAT and CDR2 FQNNGV. The CDR3 has 13 amino acids. Germline trimming cut 6 bases from V and 7 bases from J; bases unmatched to any gene: 6. The CDR3 sequence is CASSTGGLNEQFF. The CDR3 nucleotides are TGTGCCAGCAGTACGGGAGGCCTGAATGAGCAGTTCTTC.

This clone has only a few counts. V gene TRBV30 combines with J gene TRBJ1-2; D perhaps matches TRBD1 (6 bases). V lost 7 bases and J lost 5, with 17 bases in between. The CDR3 has 13 amino acids. Looked up from germline, CDR1 is GTSNPN and CDR2 is SVGIG (reference sequence). CDR3 protein: CASVRGQRYGYTF. The CDR3 nucleotides are TGTGCCTCGGTCAGGGGCCAGAGGTATGGCTACACCTTC.

This sequence joins TRBV30 and TRBJ2-1; 7 bases line up with TRBD1. This CDR3 is built from 16 residues. J gave up 1 base and V 0 bases, and 6 bases lay outside the gene matches. Germline assignment: CDR1 GTSNPN and CDR2 SVGIG (reference sequence). This CDR3 reads CAWSVTGAMSYNEQFF. CDR3 in DNA: TGTGCCTGGAGTGTAACAGGGGCAATGTCCTACAATGAGCAGTTCTTC. Full variable domain (rest looked up from reference TRBV30 and TRBJ2-1): SQTIHQWPATLVQPVGSPLSLECTVEGTSNPNLYWYRQAAGRGLQLLFYSVGIGQISSEVPQNLSASRPQDRQFILSSKKLLLSDSGFYLCAWSVTGAMSYNEQFFGPGTRLTVL.

V and J are TRBV9 and TRBJ1-4; D unclear. Trimming took off 1 base at V and 8 bases at J, with 12 bases between the two ends. The CDR3 totals 14 residues. Germline V gene data show CDR1 as SGDLS and CDR2 as YYNGEE. As DNA, the CDR3 is TGTGCCAGCAGCGTATCATTTGGGGTGGAAAAACTGTTTTTT. This translates into CASSVSFGVEKLFF.

The genes are TRBV3-1 (or the pseudogene TRBV3-2) and TRBJ2-4; D is unresolved. The V end lost 4 bases, the J end lost 7 bases, and 8 bases lay between the germline ends. This CDR3 comprises 12 residues. Germline V gene data show CDR1 as LGHDT and CDR2 as YNNKEL (reference sequence). The CDR3: CASSRSRNIQYF. For the CDR3, the DNA is TGTGCCAGCAGCCGATCAAGGAACATTCAGTACTTC.

V usage is TRBV4-3 and J usage is TRBJ1-2; 7 bases fit TRBD1. Germline V gene data show CDR1 as LGHNA and CDR2 as YSLEER. Unmatched junction bases numbered 9, after V lost 1 base and J lost 1 base. The CDR3 extends over 17 amino acids. In DNA form, the CDR3 reads TGCGCCAGCAGCCAAGCTTCGGGACAGATCGATAACTATGGCTACACCTTC. It encodes CASSQASGQIDNYGYTF.

The CDR3 region has the DNA TGCGCCAGCAGCCAAGAAAGGACCTCTGGAAACACCATATATTTT. Translating gives CASSQERTSGNTIYF. V is TRBV4-1 and J is TRBJ1-3; the D is unclear. V was pared by 0 bases and J by 0 bases, with 6 bases between. The CDR3 spans 15 residues. CDR1 is MGHRA and CDR2 is YSYEKL in the germline V gene.

This sequence joins TRBV6-5 and TRBJ1-6, with D perhaps matching TRBD1 (5 bases). The CDR3 runs to 15 residues. V dropped 6 bases and J dropped 3 bases, with 12 bases sitting between them. Germline values: CDR1 MNHEY, CDR2 SVGAGI. The CDR3 protein is CASRADSNYNSPLHF. DNA for the CDR3: TGTGCCAGCAGAGCCGACAGTAACTATAATTCACCCCTCCACTTT.

The V call is TRBV19, the J call TRBJ2-7; D remains ambiguous. CDR3 size: 14 residues. Trimming took 4 bases from V and 3 from J, leaving 13 bases between them. Germline CDR1 reads LNHDA; CDR2 reads SQIVND (reference sequence). The CDR3 protein is CASSKGPFGYEQYF. DNA of the CDR3: TGTGCCAGTAGTAAAGGCCCGTTTGGCTACGAGCAGTACTTC. The entire variable domain, with the rest obtained from reference TRBV19 and TRBJ2-7, is as follows: DGGITQSPKYLFRKEGQNVTLSCEQNLNHDAMYWYRQDPGQGLRLIYYSQIVNDFQKGDIAEGYSVSREKKESFPLTVTSAQKNPTAFYLCASSKGPFGYEQYFGPGTRLTVT.

CDR3 DNA sequence: TGTGCCAGCAGCTTCTCGGACAGGGACAATGAGCAGTTCTTC. This gives the protein CASSFSDRDNEQFF. The chain has TRBV11-2 and TRBJ2-1; TRBD1 matches 8 bases. This CDR3 region has 14 residues. Germline V gives CDR1 SGHAT, CDR2 FQNNGV. Trimming removed 3 bases from V and 5 bases from J; junction bases left unmatched: 3. Drawing the rest from reference TRBV11-2 and TRBJ2-1, the complete variable domain is EAGVAQSPRYKIIEKRQSVAFWCNPISGHATLYWYQQILGQGPKLLIQFQNNGVVDDSQLPKDRFSAERLKGVDSTLKIQPAKLEDSAVYLCASSFSDRDNEQFFGPGTRLTVL.